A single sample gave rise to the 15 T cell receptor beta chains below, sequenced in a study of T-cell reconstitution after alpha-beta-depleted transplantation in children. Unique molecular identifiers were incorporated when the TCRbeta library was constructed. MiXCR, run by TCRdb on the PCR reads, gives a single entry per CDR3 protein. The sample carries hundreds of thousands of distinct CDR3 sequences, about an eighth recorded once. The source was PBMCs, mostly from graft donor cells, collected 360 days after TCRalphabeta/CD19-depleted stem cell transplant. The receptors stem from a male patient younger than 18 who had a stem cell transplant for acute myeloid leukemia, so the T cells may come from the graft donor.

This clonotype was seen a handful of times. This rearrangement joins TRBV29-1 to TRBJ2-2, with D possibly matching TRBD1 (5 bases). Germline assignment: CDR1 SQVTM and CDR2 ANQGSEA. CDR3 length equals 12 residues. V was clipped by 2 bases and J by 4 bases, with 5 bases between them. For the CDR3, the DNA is TGCAGCGTTGAAAGGGGCACCGGGGAGCTGTTTTTT. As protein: CSVERGTGELFF.

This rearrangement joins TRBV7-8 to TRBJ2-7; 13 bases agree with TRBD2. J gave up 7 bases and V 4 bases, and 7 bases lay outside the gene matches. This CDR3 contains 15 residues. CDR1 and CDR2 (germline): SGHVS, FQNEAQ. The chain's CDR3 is CASSSWLGLAGEQYF. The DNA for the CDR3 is TGTGCCAGCAGCTCCTGGCTGGGACTAGCGGGAGAGCAGTACTTC.

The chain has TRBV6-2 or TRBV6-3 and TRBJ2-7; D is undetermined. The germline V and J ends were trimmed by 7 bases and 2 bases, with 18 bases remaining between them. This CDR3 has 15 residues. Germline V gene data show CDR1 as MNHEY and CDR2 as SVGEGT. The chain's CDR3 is CASNIRHGIPYEQYF. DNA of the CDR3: TGTGCCAGCAACATACGACATGGCATACCCTACGAGCAGTACTTC.

CDR3 sequence reads: CASSWAGLYYNEQFF. CDR3 bases: TGTGCCAGCAGTTGGGCAGGGCTCTACTACAATGAGCAGTTCTTC. V usage is TRBV12-3 or TRBV12-4 and J usage is TRBJ2-1; D may be TRBD1 (5 bases). The CDR3 sequence is 15 residues long. Trimming left V 4 bases short and J 3 bases short, with 13 bases between.

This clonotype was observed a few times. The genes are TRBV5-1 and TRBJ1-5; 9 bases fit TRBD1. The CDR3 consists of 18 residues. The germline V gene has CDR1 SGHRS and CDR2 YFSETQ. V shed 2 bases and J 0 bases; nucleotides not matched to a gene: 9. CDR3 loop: CASSFWDRAPHSNQPQHF. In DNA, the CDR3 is TGCGCCAGCAGCTTTTGGGACAGGGCTCCCCATAGCAATCAGCCCCAGCATTTT.

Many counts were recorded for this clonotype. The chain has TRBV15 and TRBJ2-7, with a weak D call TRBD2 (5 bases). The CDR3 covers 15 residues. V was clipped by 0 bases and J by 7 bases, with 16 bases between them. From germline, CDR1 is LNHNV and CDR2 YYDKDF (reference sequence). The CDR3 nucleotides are TGTGCCACCAGCAGAGATTCCGGGCTAGCTCGGGAGCAGTACTTC. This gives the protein CATSRDSGLAREQYF. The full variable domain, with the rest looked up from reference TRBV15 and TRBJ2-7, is DAMVIQNPRYQVTQFGKPVTLSCSQTLNHNVMYWYQQKSSQAPKLLFHYYDKDFNNEADTPDNFQSRRPNTSFCFLDIRSPGLGDTAMYLCATSRDSGLAREQYFGPGTRLTVT.

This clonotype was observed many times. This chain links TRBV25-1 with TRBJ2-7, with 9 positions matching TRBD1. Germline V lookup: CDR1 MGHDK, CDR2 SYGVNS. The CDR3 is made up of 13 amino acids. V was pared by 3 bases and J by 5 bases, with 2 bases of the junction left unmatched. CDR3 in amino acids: CASSDGTGNEQYF. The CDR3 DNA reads TGTGCCAGCAGTGATGGGACAGGGAACGAGCAGTACTTC.

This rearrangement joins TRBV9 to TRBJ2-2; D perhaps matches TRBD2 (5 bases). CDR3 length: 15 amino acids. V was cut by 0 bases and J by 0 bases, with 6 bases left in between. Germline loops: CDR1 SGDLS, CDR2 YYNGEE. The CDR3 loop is CASSVGAANTGELFF. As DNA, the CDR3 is TGTGCCAGCAGCGTAGGAGCGGCGAACACCGGGGAGCTGTTTTTT.

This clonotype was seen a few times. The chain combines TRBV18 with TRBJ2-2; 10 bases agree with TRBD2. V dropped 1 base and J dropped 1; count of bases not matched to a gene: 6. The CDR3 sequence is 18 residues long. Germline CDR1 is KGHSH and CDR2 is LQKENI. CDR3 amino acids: CASSPLTSGMVNTGELFF. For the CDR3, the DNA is TGTGCCAGCTCACCACTCACTAGCGGGATGGTGAACACCGGGGAGCTGTTTTTT.

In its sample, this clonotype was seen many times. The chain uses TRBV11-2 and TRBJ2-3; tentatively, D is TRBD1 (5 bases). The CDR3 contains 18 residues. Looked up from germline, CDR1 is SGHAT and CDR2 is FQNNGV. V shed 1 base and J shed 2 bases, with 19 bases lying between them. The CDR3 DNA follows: TGTGCCAGCAGCTTAGGGGGCTTATTTTGGCGGTCCACAGATACGCAGTATTTT. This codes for CASSLGGLFWRSTDTQYF.

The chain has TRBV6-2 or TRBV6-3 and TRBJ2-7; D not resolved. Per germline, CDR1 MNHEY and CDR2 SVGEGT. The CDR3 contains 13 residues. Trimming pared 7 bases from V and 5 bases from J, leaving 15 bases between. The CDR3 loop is CASTWDPLDEQYF. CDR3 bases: TGTGCCAGCACATGGGATCCCCTCGACGAGCAGTACTTC.

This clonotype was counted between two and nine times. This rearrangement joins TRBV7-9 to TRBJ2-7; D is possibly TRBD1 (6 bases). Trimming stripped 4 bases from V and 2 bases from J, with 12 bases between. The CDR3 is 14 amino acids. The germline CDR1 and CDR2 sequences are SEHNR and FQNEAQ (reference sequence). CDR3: CASSWTDTAYEQYF. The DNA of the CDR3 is TGTGCCAGCAGCTGGACAGACACAGCCTACGAGCAGTACTTC.

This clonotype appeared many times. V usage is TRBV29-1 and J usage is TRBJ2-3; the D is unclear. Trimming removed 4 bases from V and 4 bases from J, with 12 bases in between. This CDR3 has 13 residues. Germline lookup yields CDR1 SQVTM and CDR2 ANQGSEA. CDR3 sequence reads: CSVVSRLADTQYF. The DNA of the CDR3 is TGCAGCGTTGTCTCCCGTCTGGCAGATACGCAGTATTTT.

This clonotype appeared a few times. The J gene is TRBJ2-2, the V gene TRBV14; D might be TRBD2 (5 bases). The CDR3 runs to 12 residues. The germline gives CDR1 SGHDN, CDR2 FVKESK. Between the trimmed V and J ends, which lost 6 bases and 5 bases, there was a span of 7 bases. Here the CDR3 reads CASRPGTGELFF. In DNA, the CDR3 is TGTGCCAGCAGGCCGGGAACCGGGGAGCTGTTTTTT. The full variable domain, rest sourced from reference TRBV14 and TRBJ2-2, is EAGVTQFPSHSVIEKGQTVTLRCDPISGHDNLYWYRRVMGKEIKFLLHFVKESKQDESGMPNNRFLAERTGGTYSTLKVQPAELEDSGVYFCASRPGTGELFFGEGSRLTVL.

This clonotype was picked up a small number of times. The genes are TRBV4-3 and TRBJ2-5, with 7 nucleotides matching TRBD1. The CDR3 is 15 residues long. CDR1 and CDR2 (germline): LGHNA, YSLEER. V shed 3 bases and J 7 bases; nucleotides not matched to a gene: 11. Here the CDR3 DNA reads TGCGCCAGCAGCCAGGACCGGATCAGGGGGTGGACCCAGTACTTC. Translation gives CASSQDRIRGWTQYF.